The next 20 T cell receptor beta chains were all read from a single sample in a study of control samples from healthy donors and cancer patients. Measured with immunoSEQ multiplex PCR; TCRdb has only the in-frame clones, and not every one. The sample yields 150,000 or so clones, approximately 94% seen once. The sample consisted of blood. Source of these receptors: a young man in good health.

This sequence joins TRBV5-1 and TRBJ2-7; 7 nucleotides agree with TRBD1. The J segment lost 3 bases and the V segment lost 0 bases, leaving 6 bases of the junction unmatched. CDR1 is SGHRS, CDR2 YFSETQ, per germline. CDR3 length: 15 amino acids. The CDR3 nucleotides read TGCGCCAGCAGCTTGGCCGGCAACAGGGGCTACGAGCAGTACTTC. Residues: CASSLAGNRGYEQYF.

This clone was picked up one time. The V and J genes are TRBV7-2 and TRBJ1-2; TRBD1 matches at 7 bases. V shed 5 bases, J shed 4 bases, and the junction held 7 bases outside the gene matches. The CDR3 covers 14 residues. CDR1 is SGHTA and CDR2 is FQGNSA in the germline V gene. For the CDR3, the DNA is TGTGCCAGCAGCCTAGAGACAGGGATCTATGGCTACACCTTC. The encoded protein is CASSLETGIYGYTF. The entire variable domain, with the rest obtained from reference TRBV7-2 and TRBJ1-2, is as follows: GAGVSQSPSNKVTEKGKDVELRCDPISGHTALYWYRQSLGQGLEFLIYFQGNSAPDKSGLPSDRFSAERTGGSVSTLTIQRTQQEDSAVYLCASSLETGIYGYTFGSGTRLTVV.

J is TRBJ2-7 and V is TRBV18; maybe TRBD2 (5 bases). Germline lookup yields CDR1 KGHSH and CDR2 LQKENI. Trimming shortened V by 0 bases and J by 4 bases, and 28 bases separated the two germline ends. This CDR3 is built from 20 residues. CDR3 DNA sequence: TGTGCCAGCTCACCACCGGCGACGGGGAAACCGACCCTCCCGCTTTACGAGCAGTACTTC. Translating it yields CASSPPATGKPTLPLYEQYF.

The gene calls are TRBV7-2 and TRBJ1-2; no clear D. Germline V CDR1 and CDR2: SGHTA, FQGNSA. The CDR3 contains 13 residues. The germline V and J ends were trimmed by 2 bases and 8 bases, with 12 bases remaining between them. The DNA of the CDR3 is TGTGCCAGCAGCTTAACCGCAGCCGGGGGCTACACCTTC. Residues: CASSLTAAGGYTF.

The V call is TRBV27, the J call TRBJ1-2; a weak D match, TRBD1 (5 bases). The CDR3 sequence is 15 residues long. V shed 4 bases and J shed 5 bases, with 17 bases lying between them. CDR1 and CDR2 from the germline V gene are MNHEY and SMNVEV (reference sequence). CDR3 bases: TGTGCCAGCAGTTCCAATATCGGGGGTCGGTATGGCTACACCTTC. Translation gives CASSSNIGGRYGYTF.

This chain joins TRBV10-3 and TRBJ2-1; 10 bases fit TRBD2. V lost 3 bases, J lost 5 bases, and 4 bases stayed unmatched. CDR1 and CDR2 (germline): ENHRY, SYGVKD. This CDR3 region has 15 residues. The CDR3 protein is CAISESGGAHNEQFF. CDR3 sequence (DNA): TGTGCCATCAGTGAAAGCGGGGGGGCCCACAATGAGCAGTTCTTC.

V and J are TRBV5-1 and TRBJ1-1, with a weak D call TRBD1 (5 bases). Deletions cut 3 bases from V and 8 bases from J, with 17 bases between. The germline gives CDR1 SGHRS, CDR2 YFSETQ. The length of the CDR3 is 14 residues. This CDR3 reads CASSWGNEAEEAFF. For the CDR3, the DNA is TGCGCCAGCAGCTGGGGGAACGAGGCTGAAGAAGCTTTCTTT.

This CDR3 is CAWSPYTGTGITGELFF. The CDR3 nucleotides read TGTGCCTGGAGCCCCTACACCGGGACAGGGATCACCGGGGAGCTGTTTTTT. This sequence joins TRBV30 and TRBJ2-2; 9 bases line up with TRBD1. The germline CDR1 and CDR2 sequences are GTSNPN and SVGIG (reference sequence). This CDR3 is 17 amino acids long. V shed 3 bases, J shed 4 bases, and the junction held 12 bases outside the gene matches.

The J gene is TRBJ2-3, the V gene TRBV2; the match to TRBD2 covers 12 bases. This CDR3 comprises 17 residues. Unmatched junction bases numbered 11, after V lost 10 bases and J lost 0 bases. Germline CDR1 reads SNHLY; CDR2 reads FYNNEI. CDR3 in DNA: TGTGCCAACCTAGGACTAGCGGGGAGTACTAGCACAGATACGCAGTATTTT. This codes for CANLGLAGSTSTDTQYF. Supplemented by reference TRBV2 and TRBJ2-3, the full variable domain reads EPEVTQTPSHQVTQMGQEVILRCVPISNHLYFYWYRQILGQKVEFLVSFYNNEISEKSEIFDDQFSVERPDGSNFTLKIRSTKLEDSAMYFCANLGLAGSTSTDTQYFGPGTRLTVL.

CDR3 DNA: TGTGCCAGCAGCGTTTTACAGGGGGTGGGAGGCTACACCTTC. This gives the protein CASSVLQGVGGYTF. The chain has TRBV7-8 and TRBJ1-2; 8 nucleotides match TRBD1. The germline V gene encodes CDR1 SGHVS and CDR2 FQNEAQ. The CDR3 consists of 14 residues. The trim removed 5 bases at V and 8 bases at J, leaving 10 bases unmatched. The variable domain in full, with the rest retrieved from reference TRBV7-8 and TRBJ1-2, is GAGVSQSPRYKVAKRGQDVALRCDPISGHVSLFWYQQALGQGPEFLTYFQNEAQLDKSGLPSDRFFAERPEGSVSTLKIQRTQQEDSAVYLCASSVLQGVGGYTFGSGTRLTVV.

V usage is TRBV10-3 and J usage is TRBJ1-1; the D gene is possibly TRBD1 (6 bases). The CDR3 totals 13 residues. V lost 3 bases and J 3 bases, leaving 8 bases between the germline ends. Germline CDR1 is ENHRY and CDR2 is SYGVKD. This CDR3 is CAISEGGDTEAFF. As DNA, the CDR3 is TGTGCCATCAGTGAAGGGGGGGACACTGAAGCTTTCTTT.

This chain connects TRBV3-1 (or the pseudogene TRBV3-2) to TRBJ2-3; 10 bases map to TRBD2. V gave up 5 bases and J gave up 7 bases; unmatched junction bases: 9. The CDR3 totals 15 residues. Germline V gene lookup returns CDR1 LGHDT and CDR2 YNNKEL (reference sequence). CDR3 protein: CASSLSLAGVNTQYF. As DNA, the CDR3 is TGTGCCAGCAGCTTAAGCCTAGCGGGAGTAAATACGCAGTATTTT.

The chain recombines TRBV19 with TRBJ2-2, with D perhaps matching TRBD1 (7 bases). This CDR3 has 16 amino acids. From germline, CDR1 is LNHDA and CDR2 SQIVND (reference sequence). V lost 6 bases and J 1 base, leaving 15 bases between the germline ends. CDR3 region: CASRNYRGGNTGELFF. In DNA, the CDR3 is TGTGCCAGTAGAAATTACAGGGGAGGGAACACCGGGGAGCTGTTTTTT.

V usage is TRBV29-1 and J usage is TRBJ1-5, with a tentative D call TRBD1 (5 bases). Germline V gives CDR1 SQVTM, CDR2 ANQGSEA. This CDR3 is 13 amino acids long. V was shortened by 6 bases and J by 2 bases, with 11 bases between the two germline ends. The CDR3 nucleotides are TGCAGCGTGAATGAGGGACGCAATCAGCCCCAGCATTTT. Encoded protein: CSVNEGRNQPQHF.

The gene calls are TRBV28 and TRBJ1-2; D is unresolved. There are 12 residues in the CDR3. Germline CDR1 reads MDHEN; CDR2 reads SYDVKM. Trimming stripped 8 bases from V and 4 bases from J, with 11 bases between. In nucleotides, the CDR3 is TGTGCCAGCCGGACCGCCCGCTATGGCTACACCTTC. Translated, it gives CASRTARYGYTF.

The V call is TRBV19, the J call TRBJ1-1, with unresolved D. V lost 3 bases and J lost 0, with 5 bases in between. This CDR3 is 13 amino acids long. From germline, CDR1 is LNHDA and CDR2 SQIVND (reference sequence). In nucleotides, the CDR3 is TGTGCCAGTAGTATTTGGATGAACACTGAAGCTTTCTTT. Amino acids: CASSIWMNTEAFF.

This sequence joins TRBV6-1 and TRBJ2-2; the D is unclear. Germline V gene sequence: CDR1 MNHNS, CDR2 SASEGT. This CDR3 has 13 amino acids. V was cut by 2 bases and J by 0 bases, with 1 base left in between. CDR3 in amino acids: CASSETNTGELFF. CDR3 in DNA: TGTGCCAGCAGTGAAACGAACACCGGGGAGCTGTTTTTT.

This clone has only one observation. The chain carries TRBV4-2 and TRBJ2-3; D is ambiguous. Germline CDR1 reads LGHNA; CDR2 reads YNFKEQ. V lost 0 bases and J 1 base, leaving 8 bases between the germline ends. There are 15 residues in the CDR3. CDR3 protein: CASSQDHRGTDTQYF. CDR3 coding DNA: TGTGCCAGCAGCCAAGATCATCGGGGCACAGATACGCAGTATTTT.

The V call is TRBV7-9, the J call TRBJ2-3; D is unresolved. V was clipped by 2 bases and J by 4 bases, with 4 bases between them. CDR3 length: 12 amino acids. Per the germline V gene, CDR1 is SEHNR and CDR2 is FQNEAQ (reference sequence). CDR3 loop: CASSLNPDTQYF. Here the CDR3 DNA reads TGTGCCAGCAGCTTAAACCCAGATACGCAGTATTTT.

This clone has just one count. The CDR3 DNA is TGTGCCAGTAGTAAAACAGGGTCTGGGGCCAACGTCCTGACTTTC. Protein product: CASSKTGSGANVLTF. This chain links TRBV19 with TRBJ2-6, with D tentatively TRBD1 (6 bases). Germline CDR1 LNHDA, CDR2 SQIVND (reference sequence). The CDR3 contains 15 residues. Trimming stripped 4 bases from V and 1 base from J, with 8 bases between.